One and the same sample provided the 7 T cell receptor beta chains below, sequenced in a study of cytomegalovirus exposure and HLA in healthy donors (TCRdb year 2017). The library came from the immunoSEQ multiplex PCR assay. The multiplex PCR relied on a mix of 60 forward primers for TCR Vbeta segments and 13 reverse primers for TCR Jbeta segments. TCRdb carries this immuneACCESS record with in-frame sequences only. Its versions omit some clonotypes, under half of them owing to an unresolved V gene in the studies checked, with the rest unexplained. For this sample the table gives around 150,000 clones, of which 76% were detected only once. 2.5% to 3.5% of the sample goes to the ten largest clones. The sequenced sample consisted of PBMCs. These receptors were obtained from a middle-aged man in good health and CMV-seronegative.

V usage is TRBV10-2 and J usage is TRBJ1-2, with 9 positions matching TRBD1. The V gene end was trimmed by 7 bases and the J gene end by 4 bases; junction bases not matched to a gene: 16. The germline gives CDR1 WSHSY, CDR2 SAAADI. The length of the CDR3 is 17 residues. CDR3 DNA sequence: TGCGCCAGCATGAAGGGGGGGACAGGGTATGGGAGCTATGGCTACACCTTC. This encodes CASMKGGTGYGSYGYTF.

This clone was seen a handful of times. This chain uses TRBV7-2 with TRBJ2-5; no definite D call. CDR3 size: 14 residues. Germline CDR1 and CDR2: SGHTA and FQGNSA. Trimming took 4 bases from V and 1 from J, leaving 10 bases between them. CDR3 sequence (DNA): TGTGCCAGCAGCTCTTACTCACCCCAAGAGACCCAGTACTTC. Translation gives CASSSYSPQETQYF.

The chain recombines TRBV19 with TRBJ2-7, with D maybe TRBD2 (5 bases). From germline, CDR1 is LNHDA and CDR2 SQIVND (reference sequence). The V and J ends lost 5 bases and 5 bases respectively, with 13 bases between them. CDR3 length equals 13 residues. The CDR3 DNA is TGTGCCAGTAGTCGCTCGGGGTCCCACGAGCAGTACTTC. Its translation is CASSRSGSHEQYF.

The chain employs TRBV9 and TRBJ2-3; D is ambiguous. The V end lost 0 bases, the J end lost 9 bases, and 8 bases lay between the germline ends. The germline CDR1 and CDR2 sequences are SGDLS and YYNGEE. This CDR3 has 12 residues. For the CDR3, the DNA is TGTGCCAGCAGCGTAGGTAGCTCAACGCAGTATTTT. It yields the protein CASSVGSSTQYF.

V gene TRBV7-9 combines with J gene TRBJ2-7; D might be TRBD2 (6 bases). CDR1 is SEHNR, CDR2 FQNEAQ, per germline (reference sequence). V was shortened by 5 bases and J by 2 bases, with 16 bases between the two germline ends. The CDR3 length is 15 residues. The chain's CDR3 is CASSPPWGEAYEQYF. CDR3 DNA: TGTGCCAGCAGCCCTCCCTGGGGGGAGGCCTACGAGCAGTACTTC.

The chain combines TRBV6-5 with TRBJ1-2; TRBD1 matches at 9 bases. The CDR3 is 13 residues long. Germline lookup yields CDR1 MNHEY and CDR2 SVGAGI. J lost 7 bases, V lost 6 bases, and 6 bases had no gene match. DNA for the CDR3: TGTGCCAGCAGGTACCGGGACAGGGCTGGCTACACCTTC. Its protein is CASRYRDRAGYTF.

This chain joins TRBV5-5 and TRBJ2-2, with D possibly being TRBD1 (6 bases). The germline V and J ends were trimmed by 1 base and 2 bases, with 9 bases remaining between them. Germline V lookup: CDR1 SGHKS, CDR2 YYEKEE (reference sequence). There are 15 residues in the CDR3. The CDR3 spells CASSLTGINTGELFF. The CDR3 DNA is TGTGCCAGCAGCTTGACAGGGATCAACACCGGGGAGCTGTTTTTT.